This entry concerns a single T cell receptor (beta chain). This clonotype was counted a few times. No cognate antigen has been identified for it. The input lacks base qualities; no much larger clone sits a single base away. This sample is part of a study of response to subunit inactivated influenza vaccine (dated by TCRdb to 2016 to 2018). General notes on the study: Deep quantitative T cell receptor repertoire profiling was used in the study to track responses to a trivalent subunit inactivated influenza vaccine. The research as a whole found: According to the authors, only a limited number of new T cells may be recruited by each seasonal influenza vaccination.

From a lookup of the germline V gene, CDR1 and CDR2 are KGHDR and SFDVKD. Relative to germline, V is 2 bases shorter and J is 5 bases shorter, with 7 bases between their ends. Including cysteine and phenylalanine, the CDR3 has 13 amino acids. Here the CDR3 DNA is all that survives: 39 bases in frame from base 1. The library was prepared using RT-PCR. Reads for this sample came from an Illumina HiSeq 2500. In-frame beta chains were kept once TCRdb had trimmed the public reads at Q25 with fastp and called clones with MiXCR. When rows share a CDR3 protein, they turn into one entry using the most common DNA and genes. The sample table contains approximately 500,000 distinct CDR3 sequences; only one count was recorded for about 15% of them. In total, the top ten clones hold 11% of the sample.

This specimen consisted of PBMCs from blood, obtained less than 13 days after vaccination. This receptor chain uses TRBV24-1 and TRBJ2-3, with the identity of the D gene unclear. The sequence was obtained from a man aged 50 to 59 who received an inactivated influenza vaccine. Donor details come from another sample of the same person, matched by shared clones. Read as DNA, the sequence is TGTGCCACCAGTGATTATGGGGTAGATACGCAGTATTTT. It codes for CATSDYGVDTQYF.